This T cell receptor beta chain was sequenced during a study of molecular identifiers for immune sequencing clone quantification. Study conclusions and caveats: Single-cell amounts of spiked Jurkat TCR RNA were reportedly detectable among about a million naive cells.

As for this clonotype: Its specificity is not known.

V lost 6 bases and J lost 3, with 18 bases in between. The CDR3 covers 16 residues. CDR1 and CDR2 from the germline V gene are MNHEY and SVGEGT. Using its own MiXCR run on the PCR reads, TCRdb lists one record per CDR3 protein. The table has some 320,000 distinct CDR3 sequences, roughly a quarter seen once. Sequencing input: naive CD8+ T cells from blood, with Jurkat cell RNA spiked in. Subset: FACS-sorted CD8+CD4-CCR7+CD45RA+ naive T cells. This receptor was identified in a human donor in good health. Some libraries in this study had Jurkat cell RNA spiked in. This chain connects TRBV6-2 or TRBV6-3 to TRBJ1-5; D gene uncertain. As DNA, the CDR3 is TGTGCCAGCAGCTCGATCCGCGAGATCCTCAATCAGCCCCAGCATTTT. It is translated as CASSSIREILNQPQHF.